Each of the 21 T cell receptor beta chains below was sequenced from the same sample in a study. Measured with immunoSEQ multiplex PCR; TCRdb has only the in-frame clones, and not every one. The repertoire holds some 68,000 clones, roughly 93% seen once, with approximately 4.4% in the top ten. Sequencing input: PBMCs. The receptors here all came from a middle-aged man with rheumatoid arthritis.

The V gene is TRBV7-2, the J gene TRBJ2-7; D not resolved. The CDR3 totals 12 residues. Trimming removed 1 base from V and 6 bases from J, with 7 bases in between. Looked up from germline, CDR1 is SGHTA and CDR2 is FQGNSA. The CDR3 loop reads CASSLERSEQYF. DNA of the CDR3: TGTGCCAGCAGCTTAGAGCGTTCCGAGCAGTACTTC.

The chain recombines TRBV28 with TRBJ1-6; the match to TRBD1 covers 12 bases. V was pared by 6 bases and J by 4 bases, with 4 bases of the junction left unmatched. The CDR3 has 16 amino acids. Germline V gives CDR1 MDHEN, CDR2 SYDVKM. CDR3 in DNA: TGTGCCAGCAGGGGACAGGGGGCAGGATATAATTCACCCCTCCACTTT. Translation: CASRGQGAGYNSPLHF. The full variable domain, completed using reference TRBV28 and TRBJ1-6, is DVKVTQSSRYLVKRTGEKVFLECVQDMDHENMFWYRQDPGLGLRLIYFSYDVKMKEKGDIPEGYSVSREKKERFSLILESASTNQTSMYLCASRGQGAGYNSPLHFGNGTRLTVT.

The rearrangement uses TRBV20-1 and TRBJ1-5; no clear D. Between the trimmed V and J ends, which lost 1 base and 4 bases, there was a span of 2 bases. There are 11 residues in the CDR3. Per germline, CDR1 DFQATT and CDR2 SNEGSKA (reference sequence). The CDR3 loop reads CSARVNQPQHF. For the CDR3, the DNA is TGCAGTGCTAGAGTGAATCAGCCCCAGCATTTT.

The CDR3 bases are TGTGCCAGCAGCCAACAAGCTAGCACAGATACGCAGTATTTT. Translated: CASSQQASTDTQYF. This sequence joins TRBV7-6 and TRBJ2-3; D gene uncertain. The CDR3 length is 14 residues. V was trimmed by 5 bases and J by 0 bases, leaving 9 bases between them. Germline V gene data show CDR1 as SGHVS and CDR2 as FNYEAQ. Full variable domain (rest looked up from reference TRBV7-6 and TRBJ2-3): GAGVSQSPRYKVTKRGQDVALRCDPISGHVSLYWYRQALGQGPEFLTYFNYEAQQDKSGLPNDRFSAERPEGSISTLTIQRTEQRDSAMYRCASSQQASTDTQYFGPGTRLTVL.

The rearrangement uses TRBV3-1 (or the pseudogene TRBV3-2) and TRBJ1-2; no clear D. Trimming pared 0 bases from V and 1 base from J, leaving 6 bases between. Germline V gives CDR1 LGHDT, CDR2 YNNKEL (reference sequence). The CDR3 is 14 amino acids. The CDR3 loop reads CASSQDWGNYGYTF. The CDR3 nucleotides are TGTGCCAGCAGCCAAGACTGGGGTAACTATGGCTACACCTTC.

The rearrangement uses TRBV4-1 and TRBJ2-2; 9 bases fit TRBD1. Trimming at V came to 3 bases and at J to 1 base, leaving 12 bases not matched to a gene. The CDR3 is made up of 19 amino acids. CDR1 is MGHRA and CDR2 is YSYEKL in the germline V gene. The CDR3 DNA follows: TGCGCCAGCAGCCAGGATCCCCTTAGGACAGGGGTGAACACCGGGGAGCTGTTTTTT. Translating it yields CASSQDPLRTGVNTGELFF.

The CDR3 nucleotides are TGTGCCATCAGTGCCAACAGCGTCTCTGGAAACACCATATATTTT. Residues: CAISANSVSGNTIYF. This chain connects TRBV10-3 to TRBJ1-3; D not certain. From germline, CDR1 is ENHRY and CDR2 SYGVKD. This CDR3 comprises 15 residues. V lost 4 bases and J 0 bases, leaving 10 bases between the germline ends.

This rearrangement joins TRBV29-1 to TRBJ1-2; D is ambiguous. V was shortened by 7 bases and J by 1 base, with 16 bases between the two germline ends. The CDR3 sequence is 14 residues long. The germline CDR1 and CDR2 sequences are SQVTM and ANQGSEA. In nucleotides, the CDR3 is TGCAGCGCCACAGAGGACGGTTTTAACTATGGCTACACCTTC. Its protein product is CSATEDGFNYGYTF.

The chain recombines TRBV19 with TRBJ2-7; D unclear. V lost 1 base to trimming and J lost 0 bases, with 13 bases between them. The CDR3 has 16 amino acids. The germline V gene encodes CDR1 LNHDA and CDR2 SQIVND (reference sequence). CDR3 in DNA: TGTGCCAGTAGTATAGCGGGCAGTTGGAGCTCCTACGAGCAGTACTTC. It translates to CASSIAGSWSSYEQYF.

The chain couples TRBV7-9 to TRBJ2-6; D is perhaps TRBD2 (5 bases). Trimming removed 3 bases from V and 1 base from J, with 16 bases in between. The CDR3 is 18 amino acids. Germline lookup yields CDR1 SEHNR and CDR2 FQNEAQ (reference sequence). The DNA for the CDR3 is TGTGCCAGCAGCTTGCCCGGGGTCGAGTCTTCTGGGGCCAACGTCCTGACTTTC. Protein product: CASSLPGVESSGANVLTF.

V and J are TRBV9 and TRBJ1-2; TRBD1 might be the D (5 bases). Trimming pared 0 bases from V and 5 bases from J, leaving 11 bases between. CDR1 is SGDLS, CDR2 YYNGEE, per germline. CDR3 size: 14 residues. The CDR3 reads CASSVAGGEYGYTF. CDR3 nucleotides: TGTGCCAGCAGCGTAGCGGGGGGGGAATATGGCTACACCTTC. Looking up the rest from reference TRBV9 and TRBJ1-2 gives the full variable domain: DSGVTQTPKHLITATGQRVTLRCSPRSGDLSVYWYQQSLDQGLQFLIQYYNGEERAKGNILERFSAQQFPDLHSELNLSSLELGDSALYFCASSVAGGEYGYTFGSGTRLTVV.

The CDR3 DNA follows: TGTGCCAGCAGTTTAGGCTACGAGCAGTACTTC. Translating gives CASSLGYEQYF. This sequence joins TRBV12-3 or TRBV12-4 and TRBJ2-7; D gene unclear. The CDR3 sequence is 11 residues long. V was cut by 1 base and J by 3 bases, with 1 base left in between.

This rearrangement joins TRBV5-4 to TRBJ2-7; D might be TRBD1 or TRBD2, each matching 5 bases. The germline gives CDR1 SGHNT, CDR2 YYREEE (reference sequence). V was cut by 0 bases and J by 6 bases, with 10 bases left in between. The CDR3 extends over 13 amino acids. The CDR3 DNA sequence: TGTGCCAGCAGCTTGGAGTCCGGGACCGAGCAGTACTTC. This encodes CASSLESGTEQYF.

The V call is TRBV18, the J call TRBJ1-5, with D maybe TRBD1 (6 bases). The CDR3 runs to 14 residues. The V end was cut by 2 bases, the J end by 6 bases, with 11 bases between. Germline-derived CDR1 and CDR2 are KGHSH and LQKENI. CDR3 bases: TGTGCCAGCTCACCATCGAGGGGGGGTCAGCCCCAGCATTTT. Translated, it gives CASSPSRGGQPQHF.

The rearrangement links TRBV7-3 to TRBJ1-3; D unclear. This CDR3 comprises 15 residues. V lost 0 bases, J lost 0 bases, and 6 bases lay in between. The germline V gene has CDR1 SGHTA and CDR2 FQGTGA. The CDR3 sequence is CASSLTGSSGNTIYF. In DNA form, the CDR3 reads TGTGCCAGCAGCTTAACCGGAAGCTCTGGAAACACCATATATTTT.

This clone was observed once. The chain recombines TRBV6-5 with TRBJ1-1, with D possibly being TRBD1 (5 bases). Trimming pared 1 base from V and 8 bases from J, leaving 20 bases between. This CDR3 is built from 16 residues. The germline V gene encodes CDR1 MNHEY and CDR2 SVGAGI. This chain's CDR3 is CASSYWGSGQGTEAFF. CDR3 DNA: TGTGCCAGCAGTTACTGGGGGAGTGGGCAGGGTACCGAAGCTTTCTTT.

This sequence joins TRBV28 and TRBJ2-7, with a tentative D call TRBD1 (6 bases). The germline V and J ends were trimmed by 3 bases and 3 bases, with 24 bases remaining between them. The CDR3 has 18 residues. Germline V gives CDR1 MDHEN, CDR2 SYDVKM. CDR3 DNA sequence: TGTGCCAGCAGTTTTACCCTCGAACCCGGGACAACGAACTACGAGCAGTACTTC. Protein: CASSFTLEPGTTNYEQYF.

Written as DNA, the CDR3 is TGTGCCAGCAGCTTAATGGCAGACTCCTACGAGCAGTACTTC. Translating it yields CASSLMADSYEQYF. The chain has TRBV11-1 and TRBJ2-7, with D unclear. The V end was cut by 2 bases, the J end by 0 bases, with 8 bases between. Germline V CDR1 and CDR2: SGHAT, FQDESV (reference sequence). This CDR3 has 14 amino acids.

The J gene is TRBJ2-5, the V gene TRBV7-2, with TRBD2 matching over 8 bases. The CDR3 runs to 15 residues. The germline CDR1 and CDR2 sequences are SGHTA and FQGNSA. The junction had 8 bases not matched to a gene; V was cut back by 4 bases and J by 4 bases. The CDR3 region is CASSSSGGKGETQYF. The CDR3 nucleotides are TGTGCCAGCAGCTCCTCGGGGGGGAAAGGAGAGACCCAGTACTTC.

The gene calls are TRBV6-5 and TRBJ2-1, with D maybe TRBD1 (6 bases). The length of the CDR3 is 13 residues. The V end lost 6 bases, the J end lost 4 bases, and 10 bases lay between the germline ends. CDR1 is MNHEY, CDR2 SVGAGI, per germline. The CDR3 protein is CASSRGKYNEQFF. The CDR3 DNA sequence: TGTGCCAGCAGCAGGGGCAAATACAATGAGCAGTTCTTC.

The J gene is TRBJ1-2, the V gene TRBV11-2, with D perhaps matching TRBD1 (5 bases). Germline-derived CDR1 and CDR2 are SGHAT and FQNNGV. There are 12 residues in the CDR3. V was clipped by 1 base and J by 10 bases, with 10 bases between them. The CDR3 sequence: CASSLGEGHYTF. The CDR3 DNA reads as TGTGCCAGCAGCTTAGGGGAGGGGCACTACACCTTC.